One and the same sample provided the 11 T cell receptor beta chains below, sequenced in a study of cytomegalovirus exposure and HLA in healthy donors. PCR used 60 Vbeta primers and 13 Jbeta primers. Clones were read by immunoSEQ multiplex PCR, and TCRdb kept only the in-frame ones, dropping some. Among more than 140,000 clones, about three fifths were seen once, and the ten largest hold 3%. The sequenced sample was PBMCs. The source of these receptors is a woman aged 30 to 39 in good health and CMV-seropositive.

The CDR3 sequence is CASTLNTEAFF. CDR3 DNA: TGTGCCAGCACTCTTAACACTGAAGCTTTCTTT. This chain joins TRBV7-9 and TRBJ1-1; D gene unclear. Per the germline V gene, CDR1 is SEHNR and CDR2 is FQNEAQ (reference sequence). CDR3 length: 11 residues. Trimming shortened V by 7 bases and J by 2 bases, and 5 bases separated the two germline ends.

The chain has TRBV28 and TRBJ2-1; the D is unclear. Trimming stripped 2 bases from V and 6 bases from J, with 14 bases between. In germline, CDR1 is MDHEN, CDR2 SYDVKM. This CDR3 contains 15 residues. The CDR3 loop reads CASSLRGSRSNEQFF. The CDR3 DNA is TGTGCCAGCAGTTTACGCGGCAGTCGTTCCAATGAGCAGTTCTTC. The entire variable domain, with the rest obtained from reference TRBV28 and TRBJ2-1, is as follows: DVKVTQSSRYLVKRTGEKVFLECVQDMDHENMFWYRQDPGLGLRLIYFSYDVKMKEKGDIPEGYSVSREKKERFSLILESASTNQTSMYLCASSLRGSRSNEQFFGPGTRLTVL.

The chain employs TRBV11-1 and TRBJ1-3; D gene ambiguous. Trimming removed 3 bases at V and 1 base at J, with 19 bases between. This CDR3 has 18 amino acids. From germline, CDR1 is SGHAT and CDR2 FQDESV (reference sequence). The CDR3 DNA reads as TGTGCCAGCAGCTTCGGCCCGGGGATGTCCGGGTCTGGAAACACCATATATTTT. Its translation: CASSFGPGMSGSGNTIYF.

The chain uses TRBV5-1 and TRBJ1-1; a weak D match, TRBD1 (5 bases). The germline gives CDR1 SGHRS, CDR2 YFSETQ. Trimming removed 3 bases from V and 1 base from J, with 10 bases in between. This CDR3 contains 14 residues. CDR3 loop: CASSYAGGNTEAFF. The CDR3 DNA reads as TGCGCCAGCAGCTACGCGGGGGGGAACACTGAAGCTTTCTTT.

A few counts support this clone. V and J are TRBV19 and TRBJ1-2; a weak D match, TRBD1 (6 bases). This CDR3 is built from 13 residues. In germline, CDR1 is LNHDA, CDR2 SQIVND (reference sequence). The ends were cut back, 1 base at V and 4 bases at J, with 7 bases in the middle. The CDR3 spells CASSIGGLYGYTF. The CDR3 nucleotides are TGTGCCAGTAGTATAGGGGGGCTCTATGGCTACACCTTC.

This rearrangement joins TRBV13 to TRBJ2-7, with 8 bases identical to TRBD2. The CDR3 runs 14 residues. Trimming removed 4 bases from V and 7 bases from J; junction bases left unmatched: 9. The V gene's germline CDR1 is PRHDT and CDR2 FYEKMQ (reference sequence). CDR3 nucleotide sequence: TGTGCCAGCAGCTCGGGAGGGCCAAGGTGGGAGCAGTACTTC. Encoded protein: CASSSGGPRWEQYF.

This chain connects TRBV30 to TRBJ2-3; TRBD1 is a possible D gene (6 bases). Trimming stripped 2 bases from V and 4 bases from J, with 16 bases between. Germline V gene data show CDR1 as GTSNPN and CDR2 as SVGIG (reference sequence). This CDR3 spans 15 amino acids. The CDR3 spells CAWSPSTGPADTQYF. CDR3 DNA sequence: TGTGCCTGGAGTCCCTCGACAGGCCCGGCAGATACGCAGTATTTT.

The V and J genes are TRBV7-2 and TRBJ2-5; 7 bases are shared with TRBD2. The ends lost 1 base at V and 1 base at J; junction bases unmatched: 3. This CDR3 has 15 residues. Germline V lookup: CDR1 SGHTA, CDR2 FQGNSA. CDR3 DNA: TGTGCCAGCAGCTTAGACACTAGCGCCCAAGAGACCCAGTACTTC. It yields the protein CASSLDTSAQETQYF.

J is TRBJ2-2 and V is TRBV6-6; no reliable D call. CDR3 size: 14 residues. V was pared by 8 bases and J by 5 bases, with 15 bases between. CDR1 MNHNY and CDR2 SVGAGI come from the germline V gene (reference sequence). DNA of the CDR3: TGTGCCAGCGGTCCGTTAGCCCAGACCGGGGAGCTGTTTTTT. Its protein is CASGPLAQTGELFF.

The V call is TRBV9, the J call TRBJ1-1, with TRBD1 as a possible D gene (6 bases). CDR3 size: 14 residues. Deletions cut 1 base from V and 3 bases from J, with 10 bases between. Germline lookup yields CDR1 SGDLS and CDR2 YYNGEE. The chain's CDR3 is CASSVQSGDTEAFF. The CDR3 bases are TGTGCCAGCAGCGTACAATCAGGGGACACTGAAGCTTTCTTT.

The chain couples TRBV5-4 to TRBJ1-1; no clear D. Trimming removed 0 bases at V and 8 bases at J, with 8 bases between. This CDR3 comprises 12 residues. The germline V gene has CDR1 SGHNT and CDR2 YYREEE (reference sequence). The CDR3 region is CASSLGGREAFF. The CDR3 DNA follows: TGTGCCAGCAGCTTGGGTGGCAGAGAAGCTTTCTTT.